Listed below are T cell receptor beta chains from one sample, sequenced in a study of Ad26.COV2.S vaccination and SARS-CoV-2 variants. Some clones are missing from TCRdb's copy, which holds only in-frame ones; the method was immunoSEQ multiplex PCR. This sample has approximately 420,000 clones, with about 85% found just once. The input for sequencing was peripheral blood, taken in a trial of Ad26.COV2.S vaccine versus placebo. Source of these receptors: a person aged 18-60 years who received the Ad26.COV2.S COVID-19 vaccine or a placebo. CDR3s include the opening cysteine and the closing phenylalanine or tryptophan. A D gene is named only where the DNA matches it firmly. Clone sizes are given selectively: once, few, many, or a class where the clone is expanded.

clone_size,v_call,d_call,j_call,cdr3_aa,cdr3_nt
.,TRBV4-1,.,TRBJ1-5,CASSQGSMENQPQHF,TGCGCCAGCAGCCAAGGGTCGATGGAGAATCAGCCCCAGCATTTT
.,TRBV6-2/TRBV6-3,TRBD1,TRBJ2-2,CASSYSRTGVIGELFF,TGTGCCAGCAGTTACTCGAGGACAGGGGTAATCGGGGAGCTGTTTTTT
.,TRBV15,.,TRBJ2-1,CATSRERGPANEQFF,TGTGCCACCAGCAGAGAGAGGGGCCCGGCCAATGAGCAGTTCTTC
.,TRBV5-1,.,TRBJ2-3,CASSLGGGEPDTQYF,TGCGCCAGCAGCTTGGGAGGCGGGGAGCCAGATACGCAGTATTTT
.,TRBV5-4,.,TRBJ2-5,CASSTQGQETQYF,TGTGCCAGCAGCACACAGGGTCAAGAGACCCAGTACTTC
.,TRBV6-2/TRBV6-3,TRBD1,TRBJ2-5,CASSRLRDSQETQYF,TGTGCCAGCAGTAGACTTCGGGACAGTCAAGAGACCCAGTACTTC
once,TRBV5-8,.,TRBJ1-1,CASSFKTGSTEAFF,TGTGCCAGCAGCTTTAAGACCGGGAGCACTGAAGCTTTCTTT
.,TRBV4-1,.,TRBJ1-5,CASSQEVPGQQLQPQHF,TGCGCCAGCAGCCAAGAGGTGCCCGGACAACAGCTTCAGCCCCAGCATTTT
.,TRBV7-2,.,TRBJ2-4,CASSFAGRARALAKNIQYF,TGTGCCAGCAGCTTCGCCGGGCGGGCCAGAGCATTAGCCAAAAACATTCAGTACTTC
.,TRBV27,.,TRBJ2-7,CASSPRTRLSSYEQYF,TGTGCCAGCAGTCCCAGGACGAGGCTCAGCTCCTACGAGCAGTACTTC
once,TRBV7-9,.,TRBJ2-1,CAVTGQNVNEQFF,TGTGCCGTAACGGGACAAAACGTCAATGAGCAGTTCTTC
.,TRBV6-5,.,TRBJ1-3,CASSLDGSGNTIYF,TGTGCCAGCAGCTTAGACGGCTCTGGAAACACCATATATTTT
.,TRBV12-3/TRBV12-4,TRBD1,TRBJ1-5,CASRGQGSQPQHF,TGTGCCAGCAGGGGACAGGGTAGCCAGCCCCAGCATTTT
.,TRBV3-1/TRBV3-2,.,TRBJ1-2,CASSQEGSNYGYTF,TGTGCCAGCAGCCAAGAAGGCTCTAACTATGGCTACACCTTC
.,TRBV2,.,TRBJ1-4,CASSVTRVPNEKLFF,TGTGCCAGCAGTGTCACCCGGGTCCCAAATGAAAAACTGTTTTTT
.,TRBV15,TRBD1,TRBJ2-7,CATSSLDRVDYEQYF,TGTGCCACCAGCAGTCTCGACAGGGTCGACTACGAGCAGTACTTC
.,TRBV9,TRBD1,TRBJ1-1,CASSGRQGNTEAFF,TGTGCCAGCAGCGGCCGACAGGGGAACACTGAAGCTTTCTTT
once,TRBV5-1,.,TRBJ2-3,CASSSPAPSPTLDTQYF,TGCGCCAGCAGCTCCCCGGCCCCATCCCCCACATTAGATACGCAGTATTTT
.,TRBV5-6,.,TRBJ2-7,CASSRTAYEQYF,TGTGCCAGCAGTCGAACTGCCTACGAGCAGTACTTC
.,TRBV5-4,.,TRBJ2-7,CASSRGGASVVEQYF,TGTGCCAGCAGCCGAGGTGGAGCGAGTGTTGTCGAGCAGTACTTC
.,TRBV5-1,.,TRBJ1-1,CASTDRGRLNEAFF,TGCGCCAGCACCGATCGGGGGCGGCTAAATGAAGCTTTCTTT
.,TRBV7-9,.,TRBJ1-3,CASSLVGGNTIYF,TGTGCCAGCAGCTTAGTCGGTGGAAACACCATATATTTT
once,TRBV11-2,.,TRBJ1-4,CASSRTGSTNEKLFF,TGTGCCAGCAGTCGAACAGGGTCAACTAATGAAAAACTGTTTTTT
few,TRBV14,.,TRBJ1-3,CASSQVGSGNTIYF,TGTGCCAGCAGCCAAGTAGGGTCTGGAAACACCATATATTTT
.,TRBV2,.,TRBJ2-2,CASNRAGTNTGELFF,TGTGCCAGCAACCGGGCCGGCACGAACACCGGGGAGCTGTTTTTT
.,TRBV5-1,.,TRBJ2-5,CASSPGGFGTQYF,TGCGCCAGCAGTCCAGGCGGCTTCGGGACCCAGTACTTC
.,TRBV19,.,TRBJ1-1,CASSNYRLTEAFF,TGTGCCAGTAGTAACTACAGACTCACTGAAGCTTTCTTT
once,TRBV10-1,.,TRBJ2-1,CASDLRDFNEQFF,TGCGCCAGCGACCTCCGGGACTTCAATGAGCAGTTCTTC
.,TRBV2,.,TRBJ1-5,CASSAELAAGQPQHF,TGTGCCAGCAGTGCGGAACTCGCAGCGGGGCAGCCCCAGCATTTT
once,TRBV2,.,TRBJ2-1,CASSDWAHRASEQFF,TGTGCCAGCAGTGATTGGGCCCATAGGGCAAGTGAGCAGTTCTTC
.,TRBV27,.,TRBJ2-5,CASSPYTWDPRETQYF,TGTGCCAGCAGTCCATATACCTGGGACCCTAGGGAGACCCAGTACTTC
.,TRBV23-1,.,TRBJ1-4,CASSQAGTANEKLFF,TGCGCCAGCAGTCAAGCCGGGACGGCAAATGAAAAACTGTTTTTT
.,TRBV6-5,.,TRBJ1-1,CASRLQANTEAFF,TGTGCCAGCAGGTTACAGGCGAACACTGAAGCTTTCTTT
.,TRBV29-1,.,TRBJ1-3,CSVLQRSSGNTIYF,TGCAGCGTTCTGCAGCGAAGCTCTGGAAACACCATATATTTT
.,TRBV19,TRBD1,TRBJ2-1,CASSSTGAWYGNEQFF,TGTGCCAGTAGTTCCACAGGGGCATGGTATGGAAATGAGCAGTTCTTC